These 21 T cell receptor beta chains were sequenced from one sample in a study of T cells in localized non-small cell lung cancer. Assay used: immunoSEQ multiplex PCR; TCRdb lists only in-frame clones, some missing. The sample lists tens of thousands of clones, more than 75% occurring once. The starting material was peripheral blood, obtained before any cancer treatment. These receptor sequences come from a female donor older than 55 with stage I lung adenocarcinoma.

CDR3 amino acids: CASSYTGPPGGELFF. The CDR3 DNA follows: TGTGCCAGCAGTTACACGGGACCCCCGGGGGGGGAGCTGTTTTTT. This chain uses TRBV5-6 with TRBJ2-2; D assignment may be TRBD1 or TRBD2 (5 bases each). Germline V lookup: CDR1 SGHDT, CDR2 YYEEEE. This CDR3 contains 15 residues. Trimming removed 5 bases from V and 8 bases from J, with 19 bases in between.

This clone is a singleton in its sample. The gene calls are TRBV5-8 and TRBJ1-6; weak D call: TRBD1 (6 bases). The CDR3 extends over 15 amino acids. In germline, CDR1 is SGHTS, CDR2 YDEGEE. Trimming stripped 0 bases from V and 8 bases from J, with 12 bases between. The CDR3 DNA follows: TGTGCCAGCAGCTTGGAGGGGGGGCGCGATTCACCCCTCCACTTT. This translates into CASSLEGGRDSPLHF.

The chain employs TRBV6-1 and TRBJ1-2, with 7 bases matching TRBD1. This CDR3 region has 20 residues. V lost 0 bases, J lost 6 bases, and 22 bases stayed unmatched. Germline CDR1 reads MNHNS; CDR2 reads SASEGT. CDR3 loop: CASSEARTGERNYGLHGYTF. As DNA, the CDR3 is TGTGCCAGCAGTGAAGCGCGAACAGGGGAACGAAACTATGGCCTTCATGGCTACACCTTC.

The genes are TRBV6-5 and TRBJ1-5; D call uncertain. V was cut by 5 bases and J by 4 bases, with 15 bases left in between. CDR1 is MNHEY, CDR2 SVGAGI, per germline. The CDR3 is 15 amino acids. The CDR3 region has the DNA TGTGCCAGCAGTACCCAGTGGCAGGAAAATCAGCCCCAGCATTTT. Its protein product is CASSTQWQENQPQHF.

The chain links TRBV6-1 to TRBJ1-4; a possible D gene is TRBD1 (5 bases). V was pared by 6 bases and J by 7 bases, with 18 bases between. The length of the CDR3 is 15 residues. The germline gives CDR1 MNHNS, CDR2 SASEGT. The CDR3 DNA is TGTGCCAGCAGCCACGGGACGCCCTCGGGTGAAAAACTGTTTTTT. It yields the protein CASSHGTPSGEKLFF.

This clone has a handful of counts. V gene TRBV30 combines with J gene TRBJ1-1; D unclear. Germline CDR1 reads GTSNPN; CDR2 reads SVGIG (reference sequence). Deletions cut 7 bases from V and 5 bases from J, with 17 bases between. The CDR3 has 13 residues. This chain's CDR3 is CASLAARGTEAFF. CDR3 nucleotide sequence: TGTGCCTCCCTAGCCGCTCGGGGAACTGAAGCTTTCTTT.

This chain uses TRBV10-1 with TRBJ2-1, with D perhaps being TRBD1 or TRBD2 (5 bases each). Germline V gives CDR1 WNHNN, CDR2 SYGVQD (reference sequence). CDR3 length: 20 amino acids. The germline V and J ends were trimmed by 5 bases and 9 bases, with 35 bases remaining between them. CDR3 sequence reads: CASSKRGILDSWQGYLEQFF. The CDR3 DNA is TGCGCCAGCAGTAAACGGGGTATATTGGATTCATGGCAGGGCTATCTTGAGCAGTTCTTC.

The chain links TRBV5-4 to TRBJ2-3; 7 nucleotides line up with TRBD2. Germline CDR1 and CDR2: SGHNT and YYREEE (reference sequence). The J segment lost 1 base and the V segment lost 0 bases, leaving 2 bases of the junction unmatched. The CDR3 totals 15 residues. The CDR3 DNA reads as TGTGCCAGCAGCTTGGGGGCGGGAGGCACAGATACGCAGTATTTT. Translation: CASSLGAGGTDTQYF.

This clone was detected ten times or more. V is TRBV7-8 and J is TRBJ1-5; possibly TRBD1 for D (5 bases). The CDR3 totals 13 residues. Germline V lookup: CDR1 SGHVS, CDR2 FQNEAQ. The V and J ends lost 3 bases and 7 bases respectively, with 10 bases between them. CDR3 protein: CASSFQGKQPQHF. CDR3 nucleotides: TGTGCCAGCAGCTTCCAGGGTAAGCAGCCCCAGCATTTT.

The rearrangement links TRBV5-6 to TRBJ1-1; D not resolved. V lost 3 bases and J 0 bases, leaving 9 bases between the germline ends. The CDR3 loop spans 14 amino acids. Germline V gives CDR1 SGHDT, CDR2 YYEEEE. The CDR3 sequence: CASSWQNMNTEAFF. The CDR3 DNA follows: TGTGCCAGCAGCTGGCAGAACATGAACACTGAAGCTTTCTTT.

This chain links TRBV4-1 with TRBJ1-1; the D is unclear. Germline CDR1 and CDR2: MGHRA and YSYEKL. Trimming shortened V by 0 bases and J by 1 base, and 12 bases separated the two germline ends. The length of the CDR3 is 16 residues. The CDR3 region is CASSQDRITSNTEAFF. The CDR3 DNA sequence: TGCGCCAGCAGCCAAGACCGGATTACATCGAACACTGAAGCTTTCTTT.

The gene calls are TRBV15 and TRBJ1-2; a possible D gene is TRBD1 (5 bases). Trimming shortened V by 0 bases and J by 0 bases, and 17 bases separated the two germline ends. The germline V gene has CDR1 LNHNV and CDR2 YYDKDF (reference sequence). CDR3 length equals 18 residues. CDR3 sequence (DNA): TGTGCCACCAGCAGAGAAGGGACCGGCGGCGCAGCTAACTATGGCTACACCTTC. Its protein is CATSREGTGGAANYGYTF. The full variable domain, completed using reference TRBV15 and TRBJ1-2, is DAMVIQNPRYQVTQFGKPVTLSCSQTLNHNVMYWYQQKSSQAPKLLFHYYDKDFNNEADTPDNFQSRRPNTSFCFLDIRSPGLGDTAMYLCATSREGTGGAANYGYTFGSGTRLTVV.

The V and J genes are TRBV5-1 and TRBJ1-1, with D perhaps matching TRBD1 (6 bases). V lost 7 bases and J 4 bases, leaving 17 bases between the germline ends. Germline V CDR1 and CDR2: SGHRS, YFSETQ. The CDR3 is made up of 14 amino acids. CDR3 protein: CASSLGGASTEAFF. The CDR3 nucleotides read TGCGCCAGCTCATTGGGGGGGGCATCCACTGAAGCTTTCTTT.

V usage is TRBV28 and J usage is TRBJ1-2; D gene unclear. Between the trimmed V and J ends, which lost 4 bases and 7 bases, there was a span of 10 bases. This CDR3 is 12 amino acids long. The V gene's germline CDR1 is MDHEN and CDR2 SYDVKM. The CDR3 bases are TGTGCCAGCAGTTCCCCGGTGGCTGGCTACACCTTC. Its translation is CASSSPVAGYTF.

The chain employs TRBV7-8 and TRBJ1-2; 9 bases fit TRBD1. Germline V gene sequence: CDR1 SGHVS, CDR2 FQNEAQ. The CDR3 extends over 13 amino acids. V lost 5 bases, J lost 8 bases, and 6 bases stayed unmatched. CDR3 in amino acids: CASSPTGTGGYTF. The CDR3, as DNA: TGTGCCAGCAGCCCAACCGGGACAGGGGGCTACACCTTC.

Only a few counts were recorded for this clone. The chain has TRBV4-2 and TRBJ1-2; 7 nucleotides match TRBD1. With 1 base clipped from V and 2 bases from J, the junction kept 7 bases outside the gene matches. This CDR3 comprises 16 residues. The germline gives CDR1 LGHNA, CDR2 YNFKEQ. The CDR3 here is CASSQGVQGVNYGYTF. The CDR3 DNA is TGTGCCAGCAGCCAAGGGGTTCAGGGGGTGAACTATGGCTACACCTTC.

The chain combines TRBV6-1 with TRBJ1-5, with 7 bases aligning to TRBD1. This CDR3 spans 15 amino acids. In germline, CDR1 is MNHNS, CDR2 SASEGT. The ends lost 1 base at V and 6 bases at J; junction bases unmatched: 6. The CDR3 loop is CASSEEGTGVQPQHF. In nucleotides, the CDR3 is TGTGCCAGCAGTGAAGAAGGAACAGGGGTTCAGCCCCAGCATTTT.

The chain uses TRBV4-2 and TRBJ2-4; 12 bases are shared with TRBD2. This CDR3 is 20 amino acids long. V was clipped by 0 bases and J by 1 base; unmatched bases: 10. In germline, CDR1 is LGHNA, CDR2 YNFKEQ. The CDR3 DNA sequence: TGTGCCAGCAGCCAAGAAGTCCTAGCGGGAGGGCTTGGGGCCAAAAACATTCAGTACTTC. Amino acid sequence: CASSQEVLAGGLGAKNIQYF.

The chain recombines TRBV10-3 with TRBJ1-4; D not certain. This CDR3 has 12 amino acids. V was trimmed by 2 bases and J by 5 bases, leaving 3 bases between them. Germline V gene lookup returns CDR1 ENHRY and CDR2 SYGVKD. This CDR3 reads CAISEENEKLFF. DNA of the CDR3: TGTGCCATCAGTGAGGAAAATGAAAAACTGTTTTTT.

In the case of this clone: The same CDR3 arises from other DNA sequences in this sample as well. The chain uses TRBV9 and TRBJ1-2; D perhaps matches TRBD1 (6 bases). The germline CDR1 and CDR2 sequences are SGDLS and YYNGEE. This CDR3 is 13 amino acids long. Deletions cut 2 bases from V and 4 bases from J, with 9 bases between. CDR3 sequence reads: CASSVGGIYGYTF. In DNA, the CDR3 is TGTGCCAGCAGCGTCGGGGGCATCTATGGCTACACCTTC.

J is TRBJ2-1 and V is TRBV5-4; 10 bases map to TRBD2. This CDR3 has 16 residues. Germline CDR1 reads SGHNT; CDR2 reads YYREEE (reference sequence). V trimming: 5 bases; J trimming: 4 bases; junction bases outside the gene matches: 9. The CDR3 DNA is TGTGCCAGCAGTTTATCTCTTAGCGGGGGGTACAATGAGCAGTTCTTC. Translating gives CASSLSLSGGYNEQFF. Full variable domain (rest looked up from reference TRBV5-4 and TRBJ2-1): ETGVTQSPTHLIKTRGQQVTLRCSSQSGHNTVSWYQQALGQGPQFIFQYYREEENGRGNFPPRFSGLQFPNYSSELNVNALELDDSALYLCASSLSLSGGYNEQFFGPGTRLTVL.